The TCR beta chain under discussion was sequenced for a study of graft-versus-host responses after intestinal transplantation. Study as a whole: Multivisceral, liver-intestinal, or isolated intestinal transplants were received by the recipients. Recipients were all induced with anti-thymocyte globulin, then given tacrolimus and steroids for around three years. Findings and limits, study-wide: Individuals who had graft-donor T cell macrochimerism had allografts that showed high graft-versus-host to host-versus-graft clonal ratios. Recipient marrow contained GvH clones, some of which appeared first in ileum or blood.

The assay was immunoSEQ multiplex PCR, and TCRdb's table has in-frame clones only and misses some. The sample holds some 130,000 clones; 85% to 95% are singletons and the top ten take 0.09% to 0.15%. CDR1 SEHNR and CDR2 FQNEAQ come from the germline V gene (reference sequence). V shed 5 bases, J shed 5 bases, and the junction held 9 bases outside the gene matches. This CDR3 has 15 residues. On this clone: The antigen is not known.

Source: unstimulated CD4+ T cells sorted from spleen or lymph node cells, taken before intestinal transplant. The clonotype originates from a human donor who received an intestinal transplant. This rearrangement joins TRBV7-9 to TRBJ2-7, with 10 bases lining up with TRBD1. Here the CDR3 reads CASSLSPGTGDEQYF. The CDR3 nucleotides are TGTGCCAGCAGCCTCAGTCCCGGGACAGGGGACGAGCAGTACTTC. The full variable domain, completed using reference TRBV7-9 and TRBJ2-7, is DTGVSQNPRHKITKRGQNVTFRCDPISEHNRLYWYRQTLGQGPEFLTYFQNEAQLEKSRLLSDRFSAERPKGSFSTLEIQRTEQGDSAMYLCASSLSPGTGDEQYFGPGTRLTVT.